This passage covers 20 T cell receptor beta chains from one sample sequenced in a study of shared clonotypes between healthy human individuals. The assay was immunoSEQ multiplex PCR, and TCRdb's table has in-frame clones only and misses some. The sample records around 700,000 clones, approximately 74% being singletons. Specimen: memory CD4+ T cells sorted from blood. Subset indicated: CD45RA-negative fraction. Receptors originate from a woman between 25 and 40 years old in good health.

The chain links TRBV27 to TRBJ2-1; D gene unclear. Trimming took 2 bases from V and 4 from J, leaving 6 bases between them. There are 13 residues in the CDR3. Germline CDR1 and CDR2: MNHEY and SMNVEV (reference sequence). CDR3 sequence (DNA): TGTGCCAGCAGTTTAGCTCCGTACAATGAGCAGTTCTTC. Its protein is CASSLAPYNEQFF.

The chain links TRBV2 to TRBJ2-7; TRBD2 matches 7 bases. V was clipped by 1 base and J by 3 bases; unmatched bases: 6. The CDR3 extends over 15 amino acids. CDR1 is SNHLY, CDR2 FYNNEI, per germline. CDR3 sequence: CASSEGGGGSYEQYF. CDR3 nucleotide sequence: TGTGCCAGCAGTGAAGGGGGTGGCGGGAGCTACGAGCAGTACTTC.

This clone was seen a handful of times. The chain recombines TRBV7-2 with TRBJ2-5; possibly TRBD2 for D (6 bases). Germline loops: CDR1 SGHTA, CDR2 FQGNSA. The CDR3 covers 14 residues. The V end lost 5 bases, the J end lost 5 bases, and 15 bases lay between the germline ends. The CDR3 protein is CASSPTRDSETQYF. In DNA, the CDR3 is TGTGCCAGCAGCCCAACCCGGGACTCTGAGACCCAGTACTTC.

The rearrangement uses TRBV7-3 and TRBJ2-5, with D possibly being TRBD2 (6 bases). Deletions cut 3 bases from V and 2 bases from J, with 13 bases between. The CDR3 extends over 15 amino acids. Germline CDR1 is SGHTA and CDR2 is FQGTGA. CDR3 loop: CASSLTSGTQETQYF. DNA for the CDR3: TGTGCCAGCAGCTTGACATCCGGGACTCAAGAGACCCAGTACTTC.

This clone is a singleton in its sample. The chain employs TRBV10-2 and TRBJ1-1; TRBD1 aligns across 7 bases. The V gene end was trimmed by 6 bases and the J gene end by 1 base; junction bases not matched to a gene: 5. Germline lookup yields CDR1 WSHSY and CDR2 SAAADI. The CDR3 sequence is 14 residues long. The CDR3 DNA follows: TGCGCCAGCAGCCGTAGGACAGGGAACACTGAAGCTTTCTTT. It codes for CASSRRTGNTEAFF.

The rearrangement joins TRBV5-1 to TRBJ2-2; TRBD1 matches at 7 bases. J lost 5 bases, V lost 7 bases, and 8 bases had no gene match. Germline lookup yields CDR1 SGHRS and CDR2 YFSETQ. The CDR3 loop spans 14 amino acids. CDR3 nucleotides: TGCGCCAGCTGCCGACAGGGCCCAACCGGGGAGCTGTTTTTT. Translation: CASCRQGPTGELFF.

The CDR3: CASSGTGARQETQYF. CDR3 bases: TGCGCCAGCAGCGGCACTGGGGCGAGACAAGAGACCCAGTACTTC. The chain is built from TRBV5-1 and TRBJ2-5; possibly TRBD1 for D (5 bases). This CDR3 has 15 amino acids. The germline V and J ends were trimmed by 4 bases and 2 bases, with 15 bases remaining between them. Germline assignment: CDR1 SGHRS and CDR2 YFSETQ.

The chain recombines TRBV4-2 with TRBJ2-1; a possible D gene is TRBD1 (5 bases). The CDR3 contains 13 residues. Germline CDR1 LGHNA, CDR2 YNFKEQ. Trimming took off 10 bases at V and 0 bases at J, with 10 bases between the two ends. CDR3 sequence (DNA): TGTGCCACCCAGGGTAGCTCCTACAATGAGCAGTTCTTC. It encodes CATQGSSYNEQFF.

In regard to this clone: A much bigger clone sits one base away, suggesting this may be a read error. The identical CDR3 is also encoded by other nucleotide sequences in the sample. The J gene is TRBJ2-3, the V gene TRBV11-2; D not resolved. The V gene lost 1 base and the J gene lost 1 base, with 0 bases spanning the gap. The CDR3 contains 12 residues. Germline lookup yields CDR1 SGHAT and CDR2 FQNNGV. The chain's CDR3 is CASSLGTDTQYF. The CDR3 bases are TGTGCCAGCAGCTTAGGCACAGATACGCAGTATTTT.

This clone was observed a single time. This rearrangement joins TRBV14 to TRBJ1-2; D gene unclear. The CDR3 runs to 15 residues. Between the trimmed V and J ends, which lost 0 bases and 1 base, there was a span of 9 bases. The germline gives CDR1 SGHDN, CDR2 FVKESK. CDR3 residues: CASSQDQIYNYGYTF. The CDR3 region has the DNA TGTGCCAGCAGCCAAGACCAGATATATAACTATGGCTACACCTTC.

V is TRBV27 and J is TRBJ1-5; D may be TRBD1 (5 bases). The CDR3 has 15 amino acids. Per the germline V gene, CDR1 is MNHEY and CDR2 is SMNVEV (reference sequence). The V end was cut by 5 bases, the J end by 5 bases, with 16 bases between. DNA of the CDR3: TGTGCCAGCAGTACACCACAGGTTTTGTATCAGCCCCAGCATTTT. It translates to CASSTPQVLYQPQHF.

This chain links TRBV19 with TRBJ2-3; 7 bases match TRBD2. V lost 4 bases, J lost 2 bases, and 3 bases stayed unmatched. Germline V gene lookup returns CDR1 LNHDA and CDR2 SQIVND (reference sequence). The CDR3 extends over 14 amino acids. CDR3 in amino acids: CASSRLADTDTQYF. The CDR3 region has the DNA TGTGCCAGTAGTAGGCTAGCGGACACAGATACGCAGTATTTT.

This sequence joins TRBV5-1 and TRBJ2-2; 11 bases are a match to TRBD2. Germline lookup yields CDR1 SGHRS and CDR2 YFSETQ. J gave up 1 base and V 7 bases, and 6 bases lay outside the gene matches. This CDR3 is built from 16 residues. This CDR3 reads CASYPGTSGNTGELFF. CDR3 nucleotides: TGCGCCAGCTACCCCGGGACTAGCGGGAACACCGGGGAGCTGTTTTTT. The variable domain in full, completed from reference TRBV5-1 and TRBJ2-2, reads KAGVTQTPRYLIKTRGQQVTLSCSPISGHRSVSWYQQTPGQGLQFLFEYFSETQRNKGNFPGRFSGRQFSNSRSEMNVSTLELGDSALYLCASYPGTSGNTGELFFGEGSRLTVL.

The J gene is TRBJ2-2, the V gene TRBV5-1; perhaps TRBD2 as D (5 bases). The CDR3 is made up of 16 amino acids. Germline V CDR1 and CDR2: SGHRS, YFSETQ. V was shortened by 1 base and J by 0 bases, with 10 bases between the two germline ends. The CDR3 nucleotides are TGCGCCAGCAGCTTGAGAGGGCCTACGAACACCGGGGAGCTGTTTTTT. Residues: CASSLRGPTNTGELFF. Variable domain in full (rest from reference TRBV5-1 and TRBJ2-2): KAGVTQTPRYLIKTRGQQVTLSCSPISGHRSVSWYQQTPGQGLQFLFEYFSETQRNKGNFPGRFSGRQFSNSRSEMNVSTLELGDSALYLCASSLRGPTNTGELFFGEGSRLTVL.

V and J are TRBV11-2 and TRBJ1-2; TRBD1 aligns across 7 bases. The CDR3 runs to 13 residues. Germline trimming cut 5 bases from V and 1 base from J; bases unmatched to any gene: 1. Per germline, CDR1 SGHAT and CDR2 FQNNGV. The DNA of the CDR3 is TGTGCCAGCAGCCGGGACAGTAACTATGGCTACACCTTC. Translating it yields CASSRDSNYGYTF.

The J gene is TRBJ1-5, the V gene TRBV9; TRBD1 might be the D (6 bases). From germline, CDR1 is SGDLS and CDR2 YYNGEE. The CDR3 is made up of 14 amino acids. Trimming removed 3 bases at V and 6 bases at J, with 13 bases between. Written as DNA, the CDR3 is TGTGCCAGCAGCGCGGACAGTGTCGGTCAGCCCCAGCATTTT. It codes for CASSADSVGQPQHF.

There are a few counts of this clone. This chain connects TRBV18 to TRBJ2-3; D gene uncertain. Germline CDR1 and CDR2: KGHSH and LQKENI. With 8 bases removed from V and 6 bases from J, the gap between germline ends came to 6 bases. This CDR3 is 10 amino acids long. CDR3 in amino acids: CASPPDTQYF. CDR3 coding DNA: TGTGCCAGCCCCCCGGATACGCAGTATTTT.

The chain recombines TRBV4-1 with TRBJ2-5; 10 bases match TRBD2. The germline CDR1 and CDR2 sequences are MGHRA and YSYEKL. With 0 bases clipped from V and 4 bases from J, the junction kept 11 bases outside the gene matches. This CDR3 has 18 residues. CDR3 bases: TGCGCCAGCAGCCAAGATCGCGCTGGTAGCGGGAGGAGAGAGACCCAGTACTTC. Protein sequence: CASSQDRAGSGRRETQYF.

The chain recombines TRBV15 with TRBJ2-1; the D is unclear. Germline loops: CDR1 LNHNV, CDR2 YYDKDF (reference sequence). The CDR3 covers 16 residues. The V end was cut by 1 base, the J end by 4 bases, with 14 bases between. The CDR3 DNA is TGTGCCACCAGCAGAGTCGATTTCACCCCATACAATGAGCAGTTCTTC. Protein: CATSRVDFTPYNEQFF. The full variable domain, completed using reference TRBV15 and TRBJ2-1, is DAMVIQNPRYQVTQFGKPVTLSCSQTLNHNVMYWYQQKSSQAPKLLFHYYDKDFNNEADTPDNFQSRRPNTSFCFLDIRSPGLGDTAMYLCATSRVDFTPYNEQFFGPGTRLTVL.

J is TRBJ1-1 and V is TRBV28; D is ambiguous. V was cut by 2 bases and J by 11 bases, with 21 bases left in between. CDR1 and CDR2 from the germline V gene are MDHEN and SYDVKM. The CDR3 length is 15 residues. In DNA, the CDR3 is TGTGCCAGCAGTTTACACGGTGGAGGGAAGGTAAGGGCTTTCTTT. It is translated as CASSLHGGGKVRAFF.